Each of the 7 T cell receptor beta chains below was sequenced from the same sample in a study of blood T cell repertoires in COVID-19. Produced via immunoSEQ multiplex PCR; TCRdb's table is partial and in-frame only. The repertoire has approximately 220,000 clones, approximately 78% of them found once; the top ten carry 10%. Sequences were obtained from peripheral blood. Source of these receptors: a woman of 80 years or more with acute or convalescent COVID-19.

The chain has TRBV9 and TRBJ1-3; the D gene is possibly TRBD1 (5 bases). The CDR3 runs 15 residues. Per germline, CDR1 SGDLS and CDR2 YYNGEE. Trimming stripped 0 bases from V and 3 bases from J, with 10 bases between. The CDR3 sequence: CASSVGRVFGNTIYF. Written as DNA, the CDR3 is TGTGCCAGCAGCGTAGGCAGGGTCTTTGGAAACACCATATATTTT.

This chain connects TRBV4-2 to TRBJ1-3, with 8 bases matching TRBD1. The CDR3 has 18 amino acids. V shed 0 bases and J 0 bases; nucleotides not matched to a gene: 7. CDR1 is LGHNA, CDR2 YNFKEQ, per germline. Here the CDR3 reads CASSQESLQGVSGNTIYF. DNA for the CDR3: TGTGCCAGCAGCCAAGAAAGTTTACAGGGGGTCTCTGGAAACACCATATATTTT.

The chain employs TRBV19 and TRBJ2-7, with 11 bases matching TRBD1. Germline V lookup: CDR1 LNHDA, CDR2 SQIVND (reference sequence). The CDR3 consists of 13 residues. V gave up 10 bases and J gave up 4 bases; unmatched junction bases: 6. CDR3 DNA: TGTGCCACTCGGGACAGGGGGGTTTACGAGCAGTACTTC. This sequence encodes CATRDRGVYEQYF.

J is TRBJ2-7 and V is TRBV19; D may be TRBD1 (7 bases). The V and J ends lost 3 bases and 5 bases respectively, with 14 bases between them. From germline, CDR1 is LNHDA and CDR2 SQIVND (reference sequence). The CDR3 consists of 14 residues. The CDR3 spells CASSISRGTDEQYF. CDR3 DNA: TGTGCCAGTAGTATTTCTCGCGGGACAGACGAGCAGTACTTC.

The rearrangement joins TRBV28 to TRBJ2-3, with TRBD2 identical over 7 bases. The CDR3 covers 17 residues. V was pared by 5 bases and J by 4 bases, with 15 bases of the junction left unmatched. Germline loops: CDR1 MDHEN, CDR2 SYDVKM. CDR3 sequence: CASSPAGLATGADTQYF. CDR3 nucleotides: TGTGCCAGCAGTCCAGCGGGGTTAGCCACGGGGGCAGATACGCAGTATTTT.

This chain connects TRBV6-6 to TRBJ2-2; TRBD2 matches at 13 bases. Germline V gene data show CDR1 as MNHNY and CDR2 as SVGAGI (reference sequence). There are 17 residues in the CDR3. V lost 5 bases, J lost 5 bases, and 8 bases stayed unmatched. CDR3 sequence reads: CASSPRTSGGLTGELFF. Here the CDR3 DNA reads TGTGCCAGCAGTCCACGGACTAGCGGGGGCTTAACCGGGGAGCTGTTTTTT.

The chain combines TRBV19 with TRBJ1-6, with TRBD1 as a possible D gene (5 bases). Germline values: CDR1 LNHDA, CDR2 SQIVND (reference sequence). The CDR3 is 13 amino acids. Trimming stripped 3 bases from V and 7 bases from J, with 7 bases between. CDR3 nucleotide sequence: TGTGCCAGTAGTATCGGGGGAAATTCACCCCTCCACTTT. It translates to CASSIGGNSPLHF.